The source of this T cell receptor (beta chain) is a study of vaccination and CD4 T cells after COVID-19. General study findings and limits: Convalescent patients were relatively few, and early post-infection timepoints were missing.

Regarding this clonotype: Its antigen is not known.

MiXCR was run by TCRdb on the PCR reads, yielding one entry per CDR3 protein. The table shows 15,000 to 20,000 distinct CDR3 sequences, with under 80% occurring only once. V was shortened by 3 bases and J by 6 bases, with 21 bases between the two germline ends. The length of the CDR3 is 15 residues. CDR1 and CDR2 from the germline V gene are DFQATT and SNEGSKA (reference sequence). The rearrangement joins TRBV20-1 to TRBJ2-7; D not certain. Sequencing used CD4+ T cells from blood, obtained before SARS-CoV-2 vaccination. This receptor was taken from a human donor who had recovered from COVID-19. The CDR3 loop is CSASEARRDHGEQYF. DNA for the CDR3: TGCAGTGCTAGTGAGGCCCGTCGTGATCACGGCGAGCAGTACTTC.